The clone carrying this T cell receptor (beta chain) has ten or more counts. This sample was included in a study of T-cell memory formation after mild COVID-19. MiXCR was run by TCRdb on the 5' RACE reads, yielding one entry per CDR3 protein. Altogether around 370,000 distinct CDR3 sequences are present, around 21% being singletons, with the ten largest covering around 12%. The CDR3 loop spans 15 amino acids. The V and J ends lost 6 bases and 1 base respectively, with 16 bases between them. This clonotype was sampled from an adult woman who had mild COVID-19 (a few samples of this study predate the infection). Cell type and time point are not known. What was sequenced was PBMCs or a T cell subset sorted from them (not recorded which). This chain connects TRBV12-3 or TRBV12-4 to TRBJ2-7; perhaps D is TRBD1 or TRBD2 (5 bases each). The chain's CDR3 is CASSSPGRSSYEQYF. CDR3 in DNA: TGTGCCAGCAGCTCCCCGGGACGGTCTTCCTACGAGCAGTACTTC.